This TCR beta chain was sequenced during a study of blood T cells in healthy people across ages. Overall study results and limits: TCR beta diversity was tightly associated with the proportion of naive T cells. Diversity of TCR beta per million T cells declined in a roughly linear way with age. Greater diversity and more naive CD4+ cells were seen in long-lived donors than in aged donors.

For this clonotype: The antigen remains undetermined. Just one base apart from a much larger clone, this may be a read error.

Next came a second PCR, run for about 6 to 11 cycles, which used a sample-barcoded 5' primer along with a J-beta primer mix. Each CDR3 protein is one row after TCRdb ran MiXCR on the 5' RACE reads. The sample lists about 780,000 distinct CDR3 sequences, 46% seen once, with around 18% in the top ten. CDR3 size: 14 residues. This chain connects TRBV12-3 or TRBV12-4 to TRBJ2-5, with D perhaps matching TRBD2 (5 bases). The sample consisted of blood. The sequence derives from an elderly man in good health. This chain's CDR3 is CASSPTRSQETRYF. The CDR3, as DNA: TGTGCCAGCAGTCCAACTAGAAGCCAAGAGACCCGGTACTTC.